This T cell receptor (beta chain) appears in the sequencing data of a study of shared T cell receptors in the human thymus. Sequencing used immunoSEQ multiplex PCR; TCRdb keeps in-frame clones, though not all of them. The repertoire has hundreds of thousands of clones, roughly 90% of them found once; the top ten carry 0.0095% to 0.013%. Trimming stripped 3 bases from V and 5 bases from J, with 14 bases between. CDR3 length: 13 residues. Germline CDR1 is GTSNPN and CDR2 is SVGIG (reference sequence). The sample was also reused in another study, on human thymus T cells. That report notes: Serving as donors were healthy Finnish infants, each of whom was having open corrective surgery for congenital heart defects. Corrective cardiac operations yielded the resected thymus tissue. Thymic as well as blood repertoires seemed to favor certain V and J genes unevenly. As related research reported, thymic repertoires overlapped highly among unrelated individuals.

V is TRBV30 and J is TRBJ2-7, with D perhaps TRBD2 (7 bases). Specimen: thymocytes. This TCR was sampled from a boy younger than two with a congenital heart defect. The CDR3 coding sequence is TGTGCCTGGAGCGGGGGGCCGCGGAACGAGCAGTACTTC. Translated, it gives CAWSGGPRNEQYF.